Detailed here is one T cell receptor beta chain. Authors' processing steps: For nucleated cells, counts were estimated from reference gene primer amplification. TCRdb's table, derived via immunoSEQ multiplex PCR, lists solely in-frame clones and lacks some. V and J calls and clone size follow that table, whereas D and trimming were derived from the DNA. Of around 200,000 clones in the sample, over 75% are singletons; the top ten hold 2.8%. The entry originates in a study of blood T cell repertoires in COVID-19. In the study overall: From the United States, Italy and Spain came samples of acute and convalescent COVID-19. The cDNA or gDNA used as material had been derived from T cells, B-cell-depleted T cells, or PBMCs.

CDR3 size: 12 residues. CDR1 is MDHEN and CDR2 is SYDVKM in the germline V gene. V shed 3 bases and J shed 8 bases, with 10 bases lying between them. V gene TRBV28 combines with J gene TRBJ1-2; unclear D gene. The origin of this receptor is a woman aged 80 or over with active or convalescent COVID-19. The sample comprised peripheral blood. As DNA, the CDR3 is TGTGCCAGCAGTTTCGAGGGTAGGGGCTACACCTTC. Amino acids: CASSFEGRGYTF.